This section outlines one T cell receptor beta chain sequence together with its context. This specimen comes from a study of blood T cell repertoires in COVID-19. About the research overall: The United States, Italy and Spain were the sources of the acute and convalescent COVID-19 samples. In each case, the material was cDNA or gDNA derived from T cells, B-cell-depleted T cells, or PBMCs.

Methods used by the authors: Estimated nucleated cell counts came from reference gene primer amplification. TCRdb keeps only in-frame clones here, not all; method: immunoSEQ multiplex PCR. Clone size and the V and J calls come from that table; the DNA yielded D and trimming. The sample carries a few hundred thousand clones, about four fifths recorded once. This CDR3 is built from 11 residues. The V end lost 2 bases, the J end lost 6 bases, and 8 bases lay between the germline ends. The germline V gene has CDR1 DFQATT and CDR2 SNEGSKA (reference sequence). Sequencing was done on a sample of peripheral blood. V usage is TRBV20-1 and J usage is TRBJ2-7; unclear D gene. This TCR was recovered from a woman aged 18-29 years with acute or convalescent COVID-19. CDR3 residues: CSARILSEQYF. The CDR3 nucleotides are TGCAGTGCTAGAATCCTCTCCGAGCAGTACTTC.